Described below is a single T cell receptor (beta chain) sequence and its context. Its antigen remains unidentified. This record belongs to a study of T cell responses to AZD1222 COVID-19 vaccine. Study conclusions and caveats: Researchers report vaccine-associated CD4 TCRs spanning spike, with dominance at 160-218 and 743-854. Nearly half of unique spike-specific TCRs reportedly avoided B.1.351 and B.1.1.7 mutated regions.

The method was immunoSEQ multiplex PCR; TCRdb's version includes in-frame clones alone and lacks a portion of them. Of 57,000 or so clones in the sample, roughly three quarters are singletons; the top ten hold roughly 13%. The CDR3 is 11 amino acids. The V and J ends lost 8 bases and 6 bases respectively, with 8 bases between them. The germline V gene has CDR1 MNHEY and CDR2 SVGAGI. This chain links TRBV6-5 with TRBJ1-3; D uncertain. This receptor was obtained from an adult in good health. Sequenced material: peripheral blood, taken on day 0 of AZD1222 vaccination. CDR3 sequence (DNA): TGTGCCAGCGGGTTGGCAAACACCATATATTTT. It is translated as CASGLANTIYF.